This TCR beta chain came from a study of T cells in Graves' hyperthyroidism and ophthalmopathy. Study-wide results and limits: Blood samples included most of the expanded thyroid clonotypes exceeding 0.001.

Trimming took 4 bases from V and 0 from J, leaving 17 bases between them. The CDR3 consists of 18 residues. Germline CDR1 SGHRS, CDR2 YFSETQ. This clonotype has a handful of counts. Antigen unknown. TCR beta CDR3 regions were amplified from RNA. HTBI primers drove first-round RT-PCR of the TCR CDR3. TCRdb ran MiXCR on the multiplex PCR reads and lists one entry per CDR3 protein. The sample comprises hundreds of thousands of distinct CDR3 sequences, 40% to 55% of which are singletons, and about 7% rests with the top ten. The V and J genes are TRBV5-1 and TRBJ1-6, with a possible D match to TRBD1 (5 bases). This receptor was obtained from an adult man with Graves' disease, either hyperthyroidism or ophthalmopathy (not recorded which). Material for sequencing was peripheral blood or thyroid tissue (not recorded which). Written as DNA, the CDR3 is TGCGCCAGCAGCGCACGGGACCCATCGAGCTCCTATAATTCACCCCTCCACTTT. Translation gives CASSARDPSSSYNSPLHF.